The 21 T cell receptor beta chains given below trace back to one sample, sequenced in a study of T cell responses to AZD1222 COVID-19 vaccine. Some clones are missing from TCRdb's copy, which holds only in-frame ones; the method was immunoSEQ multiplex PCR. Of around 28,000 clones in the sample, about nine tenths were seen once. Material: peripheral blood, obtained on day 0 of AZD1222 vaccination. Receptors originate from an adult in good health.

V usage is TRBV28 and J usage is TRBJ1-4; TRBD1 agrees at 7 bases. The CDR3 runs 15 residues. Germline V lookup: CDR1 MDHEN, CDR2 SYDVKM. The J segment lost 5 bases and the V segment lost 5 bases, leaving 8 bases of the junction unmatched. CDR3 protein: CASSKRQGGNEKLFF. The CDR3 bases are TGTGCCAGCAGTAAACGACAGGGAGGGAATGAAAAACTGTTTTTT.

The chain combines TRBV4-1 with TRBJ2-7, with 8 bases aligning to TRBD1. The CDR3 extends over 15 amino acids. Trimming took 4 bases from V and 3 from J; bases not matched to a gene: 8. The germline V gene encodes CDR1 MGHRA and CDR2 YSYEKL. CDR3 in DNA: TGCGCCAGCAGCCCTGGAGGACAGGGACTCTACGAGCAGTACTTC. Translating gives CASSPGGQGLYEQYF.

The V gene is TRBV2, the J gene TRBJ2-7; D ambiguous. CDR1 is SNHLY and CDR2 is FYNNEI in the germline V gene. The CDR3 is made up of 13 amino acids. Trimming took off 8 bases at V and 2 bases at J, with 13 bases between the two ends. The CDR3 protein is CASLFADTYEQYF. The CDR3 DNA is TGTGCCAGCTTATTTGCTGATACCTACGAGCAGTACTTC.

This chain connects TRBV10-2 to TRBJ2-1; D remains ambiguous. The V end lost 6 bases, the J end lost 1 base, and 13 bases lay between the germline ends. Germline-derived CDR1 and CDR2 are WSHSY and SAAADI. This CDR3 has 15 residues. The CDR3: CASSPTSASYNEQFF. The CDR3, as DNA: TGCGCCAGCAGCCCCACGAGCGCTTCCTACAATGAGCAGTTCTTC.

The chain employs TRBV11-2 and TRBJ2-7; TRBD1 aligns across 7 bases. The trim removed 8 bases at V and 6 bases at J, leaving 10 bases unmatched. The CDR3 runs to 13 residues. The V gene's germline CDR1 is SGHAT and CDR2 FQNNGV. The CDR3: CASARGPSREQYF. As DNA, the CDR3 is TGTGCCAGCGCGAGGGGGCCCTCTCGCGAGCAGTACTTC.

The chain employs TRBV28 and TRBJ2-7, with 7 bases matching TRBD2. Per germline, CDR1 MDHEN and CDR2 SYDVKM. This CDR3 has 15 amino acids. V trimming: 2 bases; J trimming: 3 bases; junction bases outside the gene matches: 7. CDR3 region: CASSLKGRVSYEQYF. CDR3 nucleotides: TGTGCCAGCAGTTTAAAAGGGAGGGTTAGCTACGAGCAGTACTTC.

This sequence joins TRBV7-2 and TRBJ2-1; 7 bases are shared with TRBD2. Germline CDR1 is SGHTA and CDR2 is FQGNSA. The V and J ends lost 5 bases and 6 bases, in that order; junction bases with no gene match: 7. This CDR3 has 14 residues. The CDR3 nucleotides are TGTGCCAGCAGCGCCGGACTAGGGTCCAATGAGCAGTTCTTC. This gives the protein CASSAGLGSNEQFF.

The chain combines TRBV5-1 with TRBJ2-7; 7 nucleotides match TRBD1. The CDR3 is made up of 14 amino acids. Germline CDR1 reads SGHRS; CDR2 reads YFSETQ. The J segment lost 2 bases and the V segment lost 0 bases, leaving 2 bases of the junction unmatched. The CDR3 DNA is TGCGCCAGCAGCTTGGAGGGGGCACCCTACGAGCAGTACTTC. Its translation is CASSLEGAPYEQYF.

The rearrangement joins TRBV6-5 to TRBJ2-7; D is undetermined. This CDR3 comprises 15 residues. Per the germline V gene, CDR1 is MNHEY and CDR2 is SVGAGI. Trimming took off 6 bases at V and 6 bases at J, with 21 bases between the two ends. Here the CDR3 reads CASSRGRSLGSEQYF. CDR3 in DNA: TGTGCCAGCAGCCGCGGCAGGAGTTTAGGATCCGAGCAGTACTTC.

The gene calls are TRBV6-6 and TRBJ2-7; perhaps TRBD2 as D (5 bases). V lost 7 bases to trimming and J lost 7 bases, with 11 bases between them. Germline V gives CDR1 MNHNY, CDR2 SVGAGI (reference sequence). The CDR3 length is 11 residues. The CDR3 protein is CASNDAGEQYF. The CDR3, as DNA: TGTGCCAGCAATGATGCGGGTGAGCAGTACTTC.

The chain recombines TRBV5-1 with TRBJ2-5; 10 bases fit TRBD2. V shed 8 bases, J shed 2 bases, and the junction held 9 bases outside the gene matches. Germline V gives CDR1 SGHRS, CDR2 YFSETQ. CDR3 size: 15 residues. The CDR3 bases are TGCGCCAGTACTTTTCGGACTAGCGGTCAAGAGACCCAGTACTTC. As protein: CASTFRTSGQETQYF.

J is TRBJ1-1 and V is TRBV16; 9 nucleotides align to TRBD1. The CDR3 has 13 residues. V shed 6 bases, J shed 5 bases, and the junction held 4 bases outside the gene matches. Looked up from germline, CDR1 is KGHSY and CDR2 is FQNENV. CDR3 nucleotide sequence: TGTGCCAGCAGTGGGACAGGGTATACTGAAGCTTTCTTT. Its translation is CASSGTGYTEAFF.

The chain couples TRBV18 to TRBJ2-7; D unclear. The length of the CDR3 is 12 residues. The germline V and J ends were trimmed by 5 bases and 6 bases, with 11 bases remaining between them. Germline V gives CDR1 KGHSH, CDR2 LQKENI. CDR3 region: CASSVSYGEQYF. The CDR3 DNA sequence: TGTGCCAGCTCAGTTTCTTATGGCGAGCAGTACTTC.

V usage is TRBV28 and J usage is TRBJ1-1, with D possibly matching TRBD1 (5 bases). The V end lost 7 bases, the J end lost 1 base, and 13 bases lay between the germline ends. Per germline, CDR1 MDHEN and CDR2 SYDVKM. The CDR3 spans 14 residues. CDR3 in amino acids: CASISPGENTEAFF. CDR3 DNA: TGTGCCAGCATCTCCCCGGGGGAGAACACTGAAGCTTTCTTT.

The chain links TRBV9 to TRBJ2-5; D unresolved. V was trimmed by 0 bases and J by 4 bases, leaving 13 bases between them. The germline V gene encodes CDR1 SGDLS and CDR2 YYNGEE. The CDR3 runs to 15 residues. The CDR3 nucleotides read TGTGCCAGCAGCGTAGAGGGTCTTGGGGTAGAGACCCAGTACTTC. It specifies CASSVEGLGVETQYF.

This chain joins TRBV19 and TRBJ2-1; 7 nucleotides align to TRBD1. There are 15 residues in the CDR3. From germline, CDR1 is LNHDA and CDR2 SQIVND (reference sequence). The V and J ends lost 8 bases and 8 bases, in that order; junction bases with no gene match: 15. The CDR3 reads CASVYRGLGAYEQFF. As DNA, the CDR3 is TGTGCCAGTGTGTACAGGGGTTTGGGGGCATATGAGCAGTTCTTC.

J is TRBJ1-6 and V is TRBV5-6; D not certain. Deletions cut 1 base from V and 8 bases from J, with 10 bases between. Looked up from germline, CDR1 is SGHDT and CDR2 is YYEEEE. This CDR3 spans 14 amino acids. CDR3 amino acids: CASSLSQAHSPLHF. For the CDR3, the DNA is TGTGCCAGCAGCTTGTCCCAGGCACATTCACCCCTCCACTTT.

This chain joins TRBV4-2 and TRBJ2-7; the match to TRBD2 covers 9 bases. This CDR3 comprises 16 residues. CDR1 and CDR2 (germline): LGHNA, YNFKEQ. V shed 1 base, J shed 4 bases, and the junction held 8 bases outside the gene matches. The CDR3 is CASSQVPSGRRYEQYF. Written as DNA, the CDR3 is TGTGCCAGCAGCCAAGTCCCCAGCGGGAGGCGGTACGAGCAGTACTTC.

This clone was counted between two and nine times. This chain uses TRBV29-1 with TRBJ2-7, with 7 bases lining up with TRBD1. CDR3 length: 14 residues. V trimming: 4 bases; J trimming: 1 base; junction bases outside the gene matches: 7. The germline CDR1 and CDR2 sequences are SQVTM and ANQGSEA. The chain's CDR3 is CSVVLTGISYEQYF. DNA of the CDR3: TGCAGCGTTGTTCTGACAGGGATTTCCTACGAGCAGTACTTC.

The chain recombines TRBV6-2 or TRBV6-3 with TRBJ2-1; 9 positions match TRBD1. The germline V gene encodes CDR1 MNHEY and CDR2 SVGEGT. CDR3 length: 16 residues. V lost 6 bases and J lost 4; bases outside the gene matches: 10. CDR3 sequence: CASSKTGGQGYNEQFF. The DNA for the CDR3 is TGTGCCAGCAGCAAAACTGGGGGACAGGGTTACAATGAGCAGTTCTTC.

The rearrangement joins TRBV10-3 to TRBJ2-7; TRBD2 agrees at 13 bases. V shed 4 bases, J shed 2 bases, and the junction held 2 bases outside the gene matches. The CDR3 runs 15 residues. Germline V gives CDR1 ENHRY, CDR2 SYGVKD. The CDR3 spells CAISAGTSGAYEQYF. The CDR3 DNA follows: TGTGCCATCAGTGCCGGGACTAGCGGGGCCTACGAGCAGTACTTC.